A selection of T cell receptor beta chains follows, all from one sample in a study of lymphopenia after photon versus proton radiotherapy. Data came from immunoSEQ multiplex PCR; TCRdb stores just in-frame clones and leaves some out. Found here are over 30,000 clones, 84% of them singletons; the top ten hold more than 12%. Sequenced here: peripheral blood, sampled from a patient treated with proton-based radiotherapy. Receptors were obtained from a woman between 65 and 79 years old with pancreatic cancer. The CDR3 runs from the conserved cysteine through the conserved F or W. The D gene is left open where the match is weak. Rows give clone size only sometimes, using once, few, many, or a class for an expanded clone.

cdr3_nt | cdr3_aa | j_call | v_call | d_call | clone_size
TGTGCCAGCAGCGTAGCTTTTGCCAGCGGGAGGGGGAATGAGCAGTTCTTC | CASSVAFASGRGNEQFF | TRBJ2-1 | TRBV9 | TRBD2 | .
TGCGCCAGCAGCTTGGAAGGAGGGATGACCTACGAGCAGTACTTC | CASSLEGGMTYEQYF | TRBJ2-7 | TRBV5-1 | . | .
TGCGCCAGCAGCTTGGAGCCTGTTAAGAACACTGAAGCTTTCTTT | CASSLEPVKNTEAFF | TRBJ1-1 | TRBV5-1 | . | .
TGTGCCAGCAGTGAGTTGGGGGGCAATCAGCCCCAGCATTTT | CASSELGGNQPQHF | TRBJ1-5 | TRBV2 | . | .
TGTGCCAGCAGTTTAACGGCCGGCAGCTCCTACGAGCAGTACTTC | CASSLTAGSSYEQYF | TRBJ2-7 | TRBV28 | . | few
TGTGCCAGCAGCTTTCCAGCTAGACTAGCCAAAAACATTCAGTACTTC | CASSFPARLAKNIQYF | TRBJ2-4 | TRBV7-2 | . | .
TGTGCCAGCAGCCACGGGACTGTCCGGGACAAACACGAGCAGTACTTC | CASSHGTVRDKHEQYF | TRBJ2-7 | TRBV7-9 | . | .
TGTGCCAGCAGTTCCGGGGGGAACACTGAAGCTTTCTTT | CASSSGGNTEAFF | TRBJ1-1 | TRBV28 | . | .
TGTGCCAGCAGTTTACTGGGGGCAGGGGGCTACACCTTC | CASSLLGAGGYTF | TRBJ1-2 | TRBV28 | . | .
TGTGCCAGCAGCCAAGGGGGCCCTGCGGACACTGAAGCTTTCTTT | CASSQGGPADTEAFF | TRBJ1-1 | TRBV11-3 | TRBD1 | .
TGTGCCAGCAGCTCGACAGGGACCGGGGAGCTGTTTTTT | CASSSTGTGELFF | TRBJ2-2 | TRBV7-2 | TRBD1 | once
TGTGCCAGCAGCCCGAATATGTGGGCTCCCGGGGCCAACGTCCTGACTTTC | CASSPNMWAPGANVLTF | TRBJ2-6 | TRBV11-3 | . | .
TGTGCCAGCAGTAAATTTGGGATCGGGAAGCAGTTTTTT | CASSKFGIGKQFF | TRBJ1-4 | TRBV28 | . | .
TGTGCCACCAGCGACAGTTCCTACGAGCAGTACTTC | CATSDSSYEQYF | TRBJ2-7 | TRBV15 | . | .
TGTGCCAGCAGTCCTTGGACAGGGGATCCCTACGAGCAGTACTTC | CASSPWTGDPYEQYF | TRBJ2-7 | TRBV28 | TRBD1 | .
TGTGCCAGCATGTCCGGCGGTCGCTATGGCTACACCTTC | CASMSGGRYGYTF | TRBJ1-2 | TRBV28 | . | .
TGTGCCAGCAGCCGTATACAAGAGACCCAGTACTTC | CASSRIQETQYF | TRBJ2-5 | TRBV14 | . | .
TGCGCCAGCAGCTTGGACTGGGATACGCAGTATTTT | CASSLDWDTQYF | TRBJ2-3 | TRBV5-1 | . | .
TGTGCCAGCAGCACCTGGACAGACAAAACCTACGAGCAGTACTTC | CASSTWTDKTYEQYF | TRBJ2-7 | TRBV7-2 | . | once
TGTGCCAGTACCCTTGGGACTAGCGGGGGGGTAGGCAGAAACATTCAGTACTTC | CASTLGTSGGVGRNIQYF | TRBJ2-4 | TRBV19 | TRBD2 | .
TGTGCCAGCAGCTTAGTGTCGTCTAGCACAGATACGCAGTATTTT | CASSLVSSSTDTQYF | TRBJ2-3 | TRBV7-2 | . | .
TGTGCCAGTCGACCGGGGACGGGGAACACTGAAGCTTTCTTT | CASRPGTGNTEAFF | TRBJ1-1 | TRBV19 | . | .
TGTGCCAGCAGTGAATCCCAAGCGGGAGGGCCGGCTACGCAGTATTTT | CASSESQAGGPATQYF | TRBJ2-3 | TRBV2 | TRBD2 | .
TGTGCCAGCAGTTGGGGGAGGGCCACAGATACGCAGTATTTT | CASSWGRATDTQYF | TRBJ2-3 | TRBV6-6 | TRBD2 | .
TGCGCCAGCAGTACCGGGACTAGCGGATCCTACGAGCAGTACTTC | CASSTGTSGSYEQYF | TRBJ2-7 | TRBV10-2 | TRBD2 | .
TGTGCCAGCATCCCGAGGCCCTCTCCGGGAGGGCCGATTCATGAGCAGTTCTTC | CASIPRPSPGGPIHEQFF | TRBJ2-1 | TRBV7-2 | TRBD2 | few
TGTGCCTGGAGTGTCGACAGGGACACCGGGGAGCTGTTTTTT | CAWSVDRDTGELFF | TRBJ2-2 | TRBV30 | TRBD1 | .
TGCGCCAGCAGCCCAATTGACAGGCCCGTGCATGGCTACACCTTC | CASSPIDRPVHGYTF | TRBJ1-2 | TRBV4-1 | . | .
TGTGCCAGCAGCTTACTGGCTAGCGGGAGCAATGAGCAGTTCTTC | CASSLLASGSNEQFF | TRBJ2-1 | TRBV11-2 | TRBD2 | .
TGTGCCAGCAGTTACAATCTTGGACGGGAAGAGACCCAGTACTTC | CASSYNLGREETQYF | TRBJ2-5 | TRBV6-5 | . | .
TGTGCCAGCAGCTCTTTTGGGGGATCCTATAATTCACCCCTCCACTTT | CASSSFGGSYNSPLHF | TRBJ1-6 | TRBV28 | . | .
TGTGCCAGTAGTATAGATCCGACGGGACGGAATCAGCCCCAGCATTTT | CASSIDPTGRNQPQHF | TRBJ1-5 | TRBV19 | . | .
TGTGCCAGCAGCCAGGACCCCAGGGGCTACGAGCAGTACTTC | CASSQDPRGYEQYF | TRBJ2-7 | TRBV27 | . | few
TGTGCCAGCAGGGCAGGCGGTGGTGGCTCTCAGCCCCAGCATTTT | CASRAGGGGSQPQHF | TRBJ1-5 | TRBV27 | . | .
TGTGCCAGCAGCTGGAGGGTATCTAACACCGGGGAGCTGTTTTTT | CASSWRVSNTGELFF | TRBJ2-2 | TRBV7-2 | . | .
TGTGCCAGCAGCTTTATAAGTTTTGGGAGCTACAATGAGCAGTTCTTC | CASSFISFGSYNEQFF | TRBJ2-1 | TRBV7-2 | . | .
TGTGCCAGCAGCGACCCCGGGACAGCGATTAACTATGGCTACACCTTC | CASSDPGTAINYGYTF | TRBJ1-2 | TRBV5-8 | TRBD1 | once
TGTGCCTGGAGTGCGACAAGTGGGGGGAATCAGCCCCAGCATTTT | CAWSATSGGNQPQHF | TRBJ1-5 | TRBV30 | . | .
TGTGCCAGCAGCTTAGCAGAGGGGGTCTATGGCTACACCTTC | CASSLAEGVYGYTF | TRBJ1-2 | TRBV11-2 | . | .
TGTGCCAGCTCACCGGGGGGCCAAAACGAGCAGTACTTC | CASSPGGQNEQYF | TRBJ2-7 | TRBV18 | . | .
TGTGCCAGCAGCGCAACGCGGACCCCGAGCACTGAAGCTTTCTTT | CASSATRTPSTEAFF | TRBJ1-1 | TRBV7-9 | . | .
TGTGCCAGGTGTACAGATACGCAGTATTTT | CARCTDTQYF | TRBJ2-3 | TRBV6-4 | . | .
TGCAGCGCTACCAAAGCGGGAGGGTCTTCCGGGGAGCTGTTTTTT | CSATKAGGSSGELFF | TRBJ2-2 | TRBV29-1 | TRBD2 | .
TGTGCCAGTACGGTTAGAATTAACACCGGGGAGCTGTTTTTT | CASTVRINTGELFF | TRBJ2-2 | TRBV19 | . | once
TGTGCCAGCTCACCAACGGCAGCAGCCCAAGGGACCCAGTACTTC | CASSPTAAAQGTQYF | TRBJ2-5 | TRBV18 | . | .
TGTGCCAGCAGCCCCAACAGGGACACCCAAGAGACCCAGTACTTC | CASSPNRDTQETQYF | TRBJ2-5 | TRBV7-9 | . | .
TGTGCCAGCACTTCTACCTACAGCACCTCTGGAAACACCATATATTTT | CASTSTYSTSGNTIYF | TRBJ1-3 | TRBV2 | . | .
TGTGCCAGCAGCCCGAGAAAACAGGGTTCTCCCTACAATGAGCAGTTCTTC | CASSPRKQGSPYNEQFF | TRBJ2-1 | TRBV11-2 | . | .
TGCAGCGTGGGGGACTATTCGAATGGGATCCAGTACTTC | CSVGDYSNGIQYF | TRBJ2-5 | TRBV29-1 | TRBD2 | .
TGTGCCAGCAGCGAGGAGGACAGGGCCTTCTATGGCTACACCTTC | CASSEEDRAFYGYTF | TRBJ1-2 | TRBV5-5 | TRBD1 | .